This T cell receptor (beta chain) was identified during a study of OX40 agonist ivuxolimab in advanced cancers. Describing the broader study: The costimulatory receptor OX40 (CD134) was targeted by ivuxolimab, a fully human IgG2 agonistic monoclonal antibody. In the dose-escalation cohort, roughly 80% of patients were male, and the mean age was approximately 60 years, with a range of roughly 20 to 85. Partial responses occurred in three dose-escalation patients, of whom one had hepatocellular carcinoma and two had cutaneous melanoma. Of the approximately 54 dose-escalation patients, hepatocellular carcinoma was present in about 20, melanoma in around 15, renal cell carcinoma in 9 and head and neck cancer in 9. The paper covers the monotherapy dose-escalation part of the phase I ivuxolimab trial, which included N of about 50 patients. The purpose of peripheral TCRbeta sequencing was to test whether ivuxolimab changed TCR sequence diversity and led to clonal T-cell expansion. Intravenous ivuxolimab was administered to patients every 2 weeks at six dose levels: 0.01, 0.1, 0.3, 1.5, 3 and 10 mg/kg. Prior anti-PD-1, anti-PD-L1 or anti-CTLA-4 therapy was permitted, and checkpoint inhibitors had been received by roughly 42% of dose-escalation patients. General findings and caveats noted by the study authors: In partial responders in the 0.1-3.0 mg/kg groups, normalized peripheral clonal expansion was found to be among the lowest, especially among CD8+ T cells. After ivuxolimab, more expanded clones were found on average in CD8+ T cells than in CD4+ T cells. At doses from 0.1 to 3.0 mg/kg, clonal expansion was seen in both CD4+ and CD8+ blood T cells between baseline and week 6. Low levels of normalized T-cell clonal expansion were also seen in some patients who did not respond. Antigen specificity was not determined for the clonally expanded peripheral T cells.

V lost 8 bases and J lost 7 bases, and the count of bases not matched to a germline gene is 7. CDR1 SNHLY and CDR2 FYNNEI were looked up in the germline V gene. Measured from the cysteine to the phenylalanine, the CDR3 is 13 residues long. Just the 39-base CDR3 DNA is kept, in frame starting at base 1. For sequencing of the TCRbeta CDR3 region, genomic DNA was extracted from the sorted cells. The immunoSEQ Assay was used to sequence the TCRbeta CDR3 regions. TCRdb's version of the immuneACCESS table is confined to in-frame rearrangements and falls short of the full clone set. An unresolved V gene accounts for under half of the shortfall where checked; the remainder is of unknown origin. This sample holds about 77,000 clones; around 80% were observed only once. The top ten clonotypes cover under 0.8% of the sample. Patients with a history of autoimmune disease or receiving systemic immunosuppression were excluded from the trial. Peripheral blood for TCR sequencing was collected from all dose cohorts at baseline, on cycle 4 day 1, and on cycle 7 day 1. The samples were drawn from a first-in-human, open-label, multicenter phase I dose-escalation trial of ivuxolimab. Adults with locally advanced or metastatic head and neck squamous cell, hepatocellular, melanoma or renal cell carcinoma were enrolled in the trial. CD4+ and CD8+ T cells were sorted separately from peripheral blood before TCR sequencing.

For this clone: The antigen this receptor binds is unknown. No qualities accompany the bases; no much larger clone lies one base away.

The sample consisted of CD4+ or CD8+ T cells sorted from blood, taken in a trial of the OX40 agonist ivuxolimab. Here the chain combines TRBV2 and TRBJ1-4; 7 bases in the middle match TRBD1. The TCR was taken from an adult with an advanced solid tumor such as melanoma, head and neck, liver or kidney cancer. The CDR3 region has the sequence CASVDRAREKLFF. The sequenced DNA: TGTGCCAGCGTCGACAGGGCGCGTGAAAAACTGTTTTTT.